The 31 T cell receptor beta chains in this list originate from one sample, sequenced in a study of beta chain features in type 1 diabetes. Expressed TCRB transcripts were sequenced, since all the RNA that had been isolated was reverse transcribed. Sequencing was performed with immunoSEQ multiplex PCR; in TCRdb, only in-frame clones are kept and a portion is missing. There are about 220,000 clones in the sample; 9.5% to 13% occur only once, and 1% to 1.5% lies in the top ten. The specimen sequenced was central memory CD4+ T cells from blood. The source is a man between 18 and 29 years old in good health.

The chain links TRBV5-6 to TRBJ2-6; no clear D. Germline loops: CDR1 SGHDT, CDR2 YYEEEE. The V end was cut by 4 bases, the J end by 4 bases, with 3 bases between. The CDR3 sequence is 12 residues long. The CDR3 region is CASSQGANVLTF. As DNA, the CDR3 is TGTGCCAGCAGCCAGGGGGCCAACGTCCTGACTTTC.

The gene calls are TRBV30 and TRBJ2-7; D might be TRBD2 (5 bases). This CDR3 is 14 amino acids long. The V gene lost 6 bases and the J gene lost 7 bases, with 22 bases spanning the gap. Germline V lookup: CDR1 GTSNPN, CDR2 SVGIG (reference sequence). The DNA for the CDR3 is TGTGCCTGCCACCGGGGAGAGGGAAGGGCGGAGCAGTACTTC. Protein product: CACHRGEGRAEQYF. Full variable domain (outside the CDR3, taken from reference TRBV30 and TRBJ2-7): SQTIHQWPATLVQPVGSPLSLECTVEGTSNPNLYWYRQAAGRGLQLLFYSVGIGQISSEVPQNLSASRPQDRQFILSSKKLLLSDSGFYLCACHRGEGRAEQYFGPGTRLTVT.

The chain combines TRBV4-3 with TRBJ2-1; D is possibly TRBD1 (6 bases). V was clipped by 3 bases and J by 8 bases, with 14 bases between them. The CDR3 has 14 amino acids. Germline lookup yields CDR1 LGHNA and CDR2 YSLEER. The CDR3 spells CASSQDSQGDEQFF. CDR3 sequence (DNA): TGCGCCAGCAGCCAGGACTCACAGGGTGATGAGCAGTTCTTC.

The rearrangement uses TRBV29-1 and TRBJ2-1; possibly TRBD1 for D (5 bases). V lost 7 bases to trimming and J lost 7 bases, with 26 bases between them. Germline-derived CDR1 and CDR2 are SQVTM and ANQGSEA. This CDR3 has 16 residues. CDR3 protein: CSAPVLFETAGNEQFF. Written as DNA, the CDR3 is TGCAGCGCCCCCGTGCTCTTCGAGACAGCCGGAAATGAGCAGTTCTTC.

This clone occurred many times. This sequence joins TRBV2 and TRBJ2-6; D gene ambiguous. CDR1 and CDR2 from the germline V gene are SNHLY and FYNNEI. This CDR3 has 15 amino acids. The V end lost 6 bases, the J end lost 0 bases, and 9 bases lay between the germline ends. Here the CDR3 DNA reads TGTGCCAGCAGGGACCAGAGCTCTGGGGCCAACGTCCTGACTTTC. Translation gives CASRDQSSGANVLTF.

The chain carries TRBV4-3 and TRBJ2-3; 9 nucleotides line up with TRBD1. Germline CDR1 and CDR2: LGHNA and YSLEER. This CDR3 has 18 residues. V trimming: 0 bases; J trimming: 6 bases; junction bases outside the gene matches: 13. The CDR3 is CASSQDGPGTGLGDTQYF. The CDR3 DNA is TGCGCCAGCAGCCAAGATGGGCCCGGGACAGGGTTGGGGGATACGCAGTATTTT.

This clone came up a few times. The CDR3 spells CASGFSEQYF. In DNA, the CDR3 is TGTGCTAGTGGTTTTTCCGAGCAGTACTTC. The chain uses TRBV12-5 and TRBJ2-7; D is unclear. Germline values: CDR1 LGHNT, CDR2 FRNRAP. V was clipped by 3 bases and J by 6 bases, with 3 bases between them. This CDR3 comprises 10 residues.

This CDR3 reads CASSQGTGYSEETQYF. CDR3 coding DNA: TGCGCCAGCAGCCAGGGAACAGGGTATTCAGAAGAGACCCAGTACTTC. The chain has TRBV4-3 and TRBJ2-5; a possible D gene is TRBD1 (6 bases). V lost 3 bases, J lost 3 bases, and 17 bases lay in between. Per germline, CDR1 LGHNA and CDR2 YSLEER. The CDR3 is made up of 16 amino acids.

Concerning this clone: One end of the junction does not line up with germline, which may come from a read error. The V and J genes are TRBV18 and TRBJ2-7; weak D call: TRBD2 (5 bases). The germline V gene has CDR1 KGHSH and CDR2 LQKENI. The CDR3 runs to 13 residues. The CDR3 reads CASSRTASYEQCF. CDR3 DNA sequence: TGTGCCAGCTCCCGGACTGCCTCCTACGAGCAGTGCTTC.

The chain uses TRBV7-2 and TRBJ2-2, with D possibly called TRBD1 or TRBD2 (6 bases each). The V end lost 5 bases, the J end lost 5 bases, and 15 bases lay between the germline ends. CDR3 length: 15 amino acids. Germline loops: CDR1 SGHTA, CDR2 FQGNSA. In DNA, the CDR3 is TGTGCCAGCAGCCGGGGGCTCCCGGGAACCGGGGAGCTGTTTTTT. Residues: CASSRGLPGTGELFF.

This clone was found a few times. This chain connects TRBV25-1 to TRBJ2-7; D is unclear. Trimming took off 3 bases at V and 5 bases at J, with 11 bases between the two ends. CDR1 MGHDK and CDR2 SYGVNS come from the germline V gene. The CDR3 loop spans 13 amino acids. CDR3 bases: TGTGCCAGCAGTGACATAGGACGGGACGAGCAGTACTTC. As protein: CASSDIGRDEQYF.

There are a few counts of this clone. The V and J genes are TRBV2 and TRBJ2-7, with 7 nucleotides matching TRBD1. The CDR3 consists of 15 residues. V gave up 7 bases and J gave up 2 bases; unmatched junction bases: 11. Germline-derived CDR1 and CDR2 are SNHLY and FYNNEI. The CDR3 here is CASKGWWDSAYEQYF. In DNA form, the CDR3 reads TGTGCCAGCAAAGGCTGGTGGGACAGTGCCTACGAGCAGTACTTC.

This clone was seen only a few times. The chain joins TRBV7-9 to TRBJ2-3; the match to TRBD2 covers 9 bases. Germline values: CDR1 SEHNR, CDR2 FQNEAQ (reference sequence). The CDR3 is 16 amino acids. Trimming at V came to 1 base and at J to 1 base, leaving 3 bases not matched to a gene. CDR3 coding DNA: TGTGCCAGCAGCTTAGGACTAGCGGCCCGCACAGATACGCAGTATTTT. It yields the protein CASSLGLAARTDTQYF.

In its sample, this clone was seen a few times. V usage is TRBV29-1 and J usage is TRBJ2-2, with 8 bases fitting TRBD2. This CDR3 has 13 residues. Germline trimming cut 6 bases from V and 2 bases from J; bases unmatched to any gene: 2. Germline V gene data show CDR1 as SQVTM and CDR2 as ANQGSEA. The CDR3 is CSVSGRNTGELFF. DNA for the CDR3: TGCAGCGTCAGCGGGAGAAACACCGGGGAGCTGTTTTTT.

The rearrangement uses TRBV4-3 and TRBJ1-2; D call uncertain. The CDR3 runs 15 residues. Deletions cut 1 base from V and 3 bases from J, with 12 bases between. Germline V lookup: CDR1 LGHNA, CDR2 YSLEER. The CDR3 loop is CASSQGMGADYGYTF. DNA of the CDR3: TGCGCCAGCAGCCAAGGCATGGGCGCGGACTATGGCTACACCTTC.

The chain joins TRBV30 to TRBJ2-5; TRBD1 is a possible D gene (6 bases). TRBJ2-7 matches the DNA end more closely, so the J call is doubtful. Germline assignment: CDR1 GTSNPN and CDR2 SVGIG (reference sequence). The CDR3 has 11 amino acids. As DNA, the CDR3 is TGTGCCTGCTCCGGGACAAGCGAGCAGTACTTC. It codes for CACSGTSEQYF.

This clone has just a few counts. The chain is built from TRBV2 and TRBJ2-3, with TRBD2 identical over 10 bases. There are 17 residues in the CDR3. Losses at the gene ends were 1 base for V and 4 bases for J; bases not matched to a gene: 8. CDR1 is SNHLY, CDR2 FYNNEI, per germline. The CDR3 nucleotides are TGTGCCAGCAGTGAAGGGCGGCTAGCGGGAGCTGCAGATACGCAGTATTTT. The encoded protein is CASSEGRLAGAADTQYF.

This chain connects TRBV25-1 to TRBJ2-2; 8 bases are a match to TRBD1. The length of the CDR3 is 14 residues. The V gene end was trimmed by 7 bases and the J gene end by 4 bases; junction bases not matched to a gene: 5. Germline V gene sequence: CDR1 MGHDK, CDR2 SYGVNS. CDR3 protein: CASNNRGSTGELFF. The CDR3 DNA follows: TGTGCCAGCAATAACAGGGGGAGCACCGGGGAGCTGTTTTTT.

V gene TRBV7-2 combines with J gene TRBJ2-7; 10 nucleotides line up with TRBD2. From germline, CDR1 is SGHTA and CDR2 FQGNSA. V trimming: 0 bases; J trimming: 3 bases; junction bases outside the gene matches: 2. This CDR3 is built from 15 residues. CDR3 sequence: CASSLASSGSYEQYF. In DNA, the CDR3 is TGTGCCAGCAGCTTAGCCTCTAGCGGGAGCTACGAGCAGTACTTC.

The sample holds a few counts of this clone. The V call is TRBV29-1, the J call TRBJ1-2, with D maybe TRBD1 (5 bases). Looked up from germline, CDR1 is SQVTM and CDR2 is ANQGSEA. CDR3 size: 12 residues. V was shortened by 7 bases and J by 0 bases, with 9 bases between the two germline ends. The CDR3 DNA reads as TGCAGCGGCACAGGTGCTAACTATGGCTACACCTTC. Translated: CSGTGANYGYTF.

This clone came up many times. This rearrangement joins TRBV7-8 to TRBJ2-7; 12 positions match TRBD2. The junction had 3 bases not matched to a gene; V was cut back by 0 bases and J by 3 bases. This CDR3 has 16 amino acids. Germline CDR1 is SGHVS and CDR2 is FQNEAQ. The CDR3 DNA reads as TGTGCCAGCAGCTTAGCGCCTAGCGGGAGGGGCTACGAGCAGTACTTC. Translating gives CASSLAPSGRGYEQYF.

This chain joins TRBV14 and TRBJ1-1, with 7 bases matching TRBD1. The CDR3 is 15 amino acids. Germline values: CDR1 SGHDN, CDR2 FVKESK. J lost 10 bases, V lost 1 base, and 12 bases had no gene match. CDR3 sequence reads: CASSQGGGLWAGAFF. CDR3 DNA sequence: TGTGCCAGCAGCCAAGGAGGGGGCTTGTGGGCAGGAGCTTTCTTT.

This clone was found a few times. V usage is TRBV7-9 and J usage is TRBJ2-7, with 14 bases that match TRBD2. Germline V gives CDR1 SEHNR, CDR2 FQNEAQ (reference sequence). Trimming cost V 4 bases and J 5 bases; bases outside gene matches: 7. CDR3 length: 16 amino acids. DNA of the CDR3: TGTGCCAGCAGCTACCGAGGACTAGCGGGAGGAGACGAGCAGTACTTC. This sequence encodes CASSYRGLAGGDEQYF.

The sample holds a few counts of this clone. The rearrangement links TRBV6-5 to TRBJ2-7; D unresolved. V was trimmed by 6 bases and J by 2 bases, leaving 14 bases between them. Germline CDR1 and CDR2: MNHEY and SVGAGI. This CDR3 has 14 amino acids. The CDR3 reads CASSRAAGAYEQYF. Here the CDR3 DNA reads TGTGCCAGCAGCCGCGCCGCCGGAGCCTACGAGCAGTACTTC.

This clone has a handful of counts. A much larger clone is a single base away; this may be a read error. This sample also contains other DNA sequences that code for the same CDR3. The chain joins TRBV18 to TRBJ2-3; 9 bases line up with TRBD1. V shed 1 base, J shed 1 base, and the junction held 0 bases outside the gene matches. The CDR3 is 15 amino acids. Germline CDR1 and CDR2: KGHSH and LQKENI. CDR3 DNA sequence: TGTGCCAGCTCACCACGGGACAGGGGCACAGATACGCAGTATTTT. It encodes CASSPRDRGTDTQYF.

This sequence joins TRBV2 and TRBJ2-1; D gene uncertain. Trimming pared 4 bases from V and 4 bases from J, leaving 11 bases between. CDR1 is SNHLY and CDR2 is FYNNEI in the germline V gene. The CDR3 runs to 14 residues. The CDR3 nucleotides read TGTGCCAGCAGTGCTGCGAACGTTTACAATGAGCAGTTCTTC. Translation gives CASSAANVYNEQFF.

V gene TRBV28 combines with J gene TRBJ2-7; the match to TRBD2 covers 7 bases. This CDR3 spans 11 amino acids. V lost 6 bases and J lost 6; bases outside the gene matches: 2. The germline V gene encodes CDR1 MDHEN and CDR2 SYDVKM. Written as DNA, the CDR3 is TGTGCCAGCAGCCGGACTAGCGAGCAGTACTTC. It encodes CASSRTSEQYF.

The chain employs TRBV6-5 and TRBJ2-7; 8 nucleotides align to TRBD2. This CDR3 spans 14 amino acids. V trimming: 5 bases; J trimming: 7 bases; junction bases outside the gene matches: 10. CDR1 is MNHEY, CDR2 SVGAGI, per germline. The CDR3 here is CASSRRTSSREQYF. The DNA for the CDR3 is TGTGCCAGCAGTCGTCGGACTAGCTCTCGTGAGCAGTACTTC.

This clone has just a few counts. CDR3 sequence: CASSQGGGRTYEQYF. The CDR3 nucleotides read TGTGCCAGCAGCCAAGGAGGGGGGCGCACCTACGAGCAGTACTTC. The rearrangement uses TRBV14 and TRBJ2-7; the D call may be TRBD1 or TRBD2 (6 bases each). Germline V gene data show CDR1 as SGHDN and CDR2 as FVKESK. Trimming left V 1 base short and J 2 bases short, with 12 bases between. CDR3 length: 15 amino acids. The full variable domain, in which reference TRBV14 and TRBJ2-7 provide the parts outside the CDR3, is EAGVTQFPSHSVIEKGQTVTLRCDPISGHDNLYWYRRVMGKEIKFLLHFVKESKQDESGMPNNRFLAERTGGTYSTLKVQPAELEDSGVYFCASSQGGGRTYEQYFGPGTRLTVT.

This clone was seen only a few times. This chain uses TRBV7-2 with TRBJ2-1; TRBD2 might be the D (6 bases). The CDR3 covers 15 residues. Germline V CDR1 and CDR2: SGHTA, FQGNSA. The germline V and J ends were trimmed by 6 bases and 3 bases, with 15 bases remaining between them. The CDR3 DNA reads as TGTGCCAGCAGTATCGACCTAGCGCACTACAATGAGCAGTTCTTC. This encodes CASSIDLAHYNEQFF.

V usage is TRBV7-9 and J usage is TRBJ2-1; 9 bases agree with TRBD1. This CDR3 has 18 residues. The V gene's germline CDR1 is SEHNR and CDR2 FQNEAQ (reference sequence). The trim removed 5 bases at V and 7 bases at J, leaving 18 bases unmatched. The CDR3 protein is CASSPQPYRGRRENEQFF. Written as DNA, the CDR3 is TGTGCCAGCAGCCCTCAACCCTACAGGGGGCGCAGGGAGAATGAGCAGTTCTTC. Using reference TRBV7-9 and TRBJ2-1 for the parts outside the CDR3, the full variable domain is DTGVSQNPRHKITKRGQNVTFRCDPISEHNRLYWYRQTLGQGPEFLTYFQNEAQLEKSRLLSDRFSAERPKGSFSTLEIQRTEQGDSAMYLCASSPQPYRGRRENEQFFGPGTRLTVL.